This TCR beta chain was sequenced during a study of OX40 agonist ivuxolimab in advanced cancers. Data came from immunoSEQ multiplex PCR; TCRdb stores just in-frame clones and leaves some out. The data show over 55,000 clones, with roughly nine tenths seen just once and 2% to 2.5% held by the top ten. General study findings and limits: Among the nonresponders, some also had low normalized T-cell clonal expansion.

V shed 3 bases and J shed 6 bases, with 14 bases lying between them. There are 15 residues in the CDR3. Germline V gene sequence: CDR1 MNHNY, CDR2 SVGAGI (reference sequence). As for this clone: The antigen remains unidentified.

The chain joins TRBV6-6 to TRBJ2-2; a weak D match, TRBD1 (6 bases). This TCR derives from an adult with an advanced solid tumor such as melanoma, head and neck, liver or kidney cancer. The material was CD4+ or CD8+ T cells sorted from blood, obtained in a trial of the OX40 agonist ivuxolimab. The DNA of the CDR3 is TGTGCCAGCAGTTATGCAGGGGATGGTGCCGGGGAGCTGTTTTTT. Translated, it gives CASSYAGDGAGELFF.